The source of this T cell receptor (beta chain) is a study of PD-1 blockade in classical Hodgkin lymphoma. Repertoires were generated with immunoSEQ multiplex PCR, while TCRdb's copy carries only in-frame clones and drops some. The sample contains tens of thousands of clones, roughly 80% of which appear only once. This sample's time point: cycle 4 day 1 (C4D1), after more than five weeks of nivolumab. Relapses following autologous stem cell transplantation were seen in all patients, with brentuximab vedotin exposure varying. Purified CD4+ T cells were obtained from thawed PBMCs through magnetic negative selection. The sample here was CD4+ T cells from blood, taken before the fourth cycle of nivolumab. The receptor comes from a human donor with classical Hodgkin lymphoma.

This CDR3 reads CASSLRDRGEAFF. DNA of the CDR3: TGTGCCAGCAGCTTACGGGACAGGGGCGAAGCTTTCTTT. The V gene is TRBV7-9, the J gene TRBJ1-1; 10 bases fit TRBD1. There are 13 residues in the CDR3. With 2 bases clipped from V and 8 bases from J, the junction kept 2 bases outside the gene matches. CDR1 SEHNR and CDR2 FQNEAQ come from the germline V gene (reference sequence).